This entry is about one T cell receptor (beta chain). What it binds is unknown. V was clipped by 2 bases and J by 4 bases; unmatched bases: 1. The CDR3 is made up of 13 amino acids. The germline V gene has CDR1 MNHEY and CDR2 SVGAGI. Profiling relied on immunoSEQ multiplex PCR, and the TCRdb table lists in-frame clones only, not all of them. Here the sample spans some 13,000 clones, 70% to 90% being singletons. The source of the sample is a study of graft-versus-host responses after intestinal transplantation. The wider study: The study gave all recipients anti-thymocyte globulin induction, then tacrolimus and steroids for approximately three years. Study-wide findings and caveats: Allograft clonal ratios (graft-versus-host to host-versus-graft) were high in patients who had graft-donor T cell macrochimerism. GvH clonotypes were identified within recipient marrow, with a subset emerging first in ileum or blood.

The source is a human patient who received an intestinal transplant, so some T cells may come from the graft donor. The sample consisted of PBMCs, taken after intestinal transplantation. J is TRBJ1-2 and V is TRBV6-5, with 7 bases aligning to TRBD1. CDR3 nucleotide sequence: TGTGCCAGCAGTTACGAGGGGGCCTATGGCTACACCTTC. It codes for CASSYEGAYGYTF.